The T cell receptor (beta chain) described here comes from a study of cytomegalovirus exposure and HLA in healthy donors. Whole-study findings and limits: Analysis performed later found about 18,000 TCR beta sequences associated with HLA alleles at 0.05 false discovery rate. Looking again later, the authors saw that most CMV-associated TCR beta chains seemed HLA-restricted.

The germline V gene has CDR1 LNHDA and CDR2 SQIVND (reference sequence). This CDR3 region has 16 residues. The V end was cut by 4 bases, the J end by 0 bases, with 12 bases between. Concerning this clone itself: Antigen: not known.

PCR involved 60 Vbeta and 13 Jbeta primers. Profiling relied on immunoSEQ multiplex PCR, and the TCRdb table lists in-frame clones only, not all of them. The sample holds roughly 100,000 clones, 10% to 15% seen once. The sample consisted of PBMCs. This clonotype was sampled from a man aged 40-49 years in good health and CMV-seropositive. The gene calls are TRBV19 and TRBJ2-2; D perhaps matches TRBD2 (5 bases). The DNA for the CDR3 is TGTGCCAGTAGTAGGAGGACCGTTCCGAACACCGGGGAGCTGTTTTTT. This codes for CASSRRTVPNTGELFF.